This T cell receptor beta chain came from a study of post-analysis software for immune sequencing data. Study results and caveats: The F measure placed samples prepared in the same batch into strongly shared clusters. Compared with controls, patients showed significantly lower normalized Chao1 diversity. Controls had lower frequencies than patients of five TRBV segments, which included TRBV5-6, TRBV5-1 and TRBV20-1.

CDR3 length equals 15 residues. Between the trimmed V and J ends, which lost 5 bases and 4 bases, there was a span of 17 bases. TCR beta cDNA libraries included unique molecular identifiers. TCRdb ran MiXCR on the PCR reads and lists one entry per CDR3 protein. The data show some 890,000 distinct CDR3 sequences, with about 50% seen just once and roughly 4.4% held by the top ten. This clonotype was found a few times. The antigen remains unidentified. Sequencing used blood. This chain uses TRBV12-3 or TRBV12-4 with TRBJ1-2; D remains ambiguous. The source is a girl aged 10-17 years with multiple sclerosis. The CDR3 spells CASSGESREVYGYTF. In DNA form, the CDR3 reads TGTGCCAGCAGTGGGGAATCGAGGGAGGTCTATGGCTACACCTTC.